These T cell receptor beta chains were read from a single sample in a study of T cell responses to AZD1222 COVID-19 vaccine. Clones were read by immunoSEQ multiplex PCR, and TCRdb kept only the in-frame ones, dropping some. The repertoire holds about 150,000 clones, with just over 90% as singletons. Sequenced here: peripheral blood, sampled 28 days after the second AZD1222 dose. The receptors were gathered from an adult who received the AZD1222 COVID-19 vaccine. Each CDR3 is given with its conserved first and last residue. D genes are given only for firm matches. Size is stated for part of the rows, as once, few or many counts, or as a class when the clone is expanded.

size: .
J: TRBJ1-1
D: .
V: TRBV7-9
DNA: TGTGCCAGCACCCTATCGGAGCAGGGGGAAGCTTTCTTT
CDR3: CASTLSEQGEAFF

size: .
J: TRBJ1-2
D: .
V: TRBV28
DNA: TGTGCCAGCAGTTTTCGGGACTATGGCCACACCTTC
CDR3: CASSFRDYGHTF

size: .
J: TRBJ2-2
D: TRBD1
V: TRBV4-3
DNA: TGCGCCAGCAGCCGAGGGGACAGCAGAACCTTCAACACCGGGGAGCTGTTTTTT
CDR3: CASSRGDSRTFNTGELFF

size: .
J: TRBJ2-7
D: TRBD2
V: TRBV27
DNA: TGTGCCAGCAGTTTGGCTAGCGGGAGTCTCTCCTACGAGCAGTACTTC
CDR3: CASSLASGSLSYEQYF

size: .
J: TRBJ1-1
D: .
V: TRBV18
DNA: TGTGCCAGCTCACCACGGGGCGGAGAAGCTTTCTTT
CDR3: CASSPRGGEAFF

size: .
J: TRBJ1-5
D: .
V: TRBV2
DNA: TGTGCCAGCAGTACGGACAGTTATAGCAATCAGCCCCAGCATTTT
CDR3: CASSTDSYSNQPQHF

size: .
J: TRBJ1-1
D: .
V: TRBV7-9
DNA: TGTGCCAGCAGCTTAGCTCAGGATGCAATGAACACTGAAGCTTTCTTT
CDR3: CASSLAQDAMNTEAFF

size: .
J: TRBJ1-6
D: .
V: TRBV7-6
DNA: TGTGCCAGCAGCTCCGGACTAGGGGGGAATTCACCCCTCCACTTT
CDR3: CASSSGLGGNSPLHF

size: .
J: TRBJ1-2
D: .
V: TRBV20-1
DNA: TGCAGTGCTAGTCCACAGCTTGGAAACTATGGCTACACCTTC
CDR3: CSASPQLGNYGYTF

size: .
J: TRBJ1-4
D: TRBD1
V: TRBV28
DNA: TGTGCCAGCAGGACGGGACAGGGATTTAATGAAAAACTGTTTTTT
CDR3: CASRTGQGFNEKLFF

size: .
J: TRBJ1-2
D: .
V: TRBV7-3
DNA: TGTGCCAGCAGCGCCGGACACGCGACCGGCTACACCTTC
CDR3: CASSAGHATGYTF

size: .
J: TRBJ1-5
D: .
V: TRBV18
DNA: TGTGCCAGCTCATCCGGGACACAAGAAAGAAAAAATCAGCCCCAGCATTTT
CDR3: CASSSGTQERKNQPQHF

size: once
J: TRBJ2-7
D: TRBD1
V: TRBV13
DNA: TGTGCCAGCAGCTCAGGACAGGGTTCCTACGAGCAGTACTTC
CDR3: CASSSGQGSYEQYF

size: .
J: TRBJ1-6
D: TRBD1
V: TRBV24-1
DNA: TGTGCCACCAGTGATCCGACAGGGGGCGAATCACCCCTCCACTTT
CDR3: CATSDPTGGESPLHF

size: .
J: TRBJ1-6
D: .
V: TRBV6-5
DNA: TGTGCCAGCGGAGGGAATTCCTATAATTCACCCCTCCACTTT
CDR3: CASGGNSYNSPLHF

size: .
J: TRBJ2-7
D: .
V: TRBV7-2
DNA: TGTGCCAGCAGCCTCTCCTACGAGCAGTACTTC
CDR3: CASSLSYEQYF

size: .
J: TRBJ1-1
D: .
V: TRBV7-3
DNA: TGTGCCAGCAGCTTCGATCAGAACACTGAAGCTTTCTTT
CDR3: CASSFDQNTEAFF

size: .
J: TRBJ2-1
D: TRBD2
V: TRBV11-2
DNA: TGTGCCAGCAGGACAGTTGGAGCGGGAATCAATGAGCAGTTCTTC
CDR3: CASRTVGAGINEQFF

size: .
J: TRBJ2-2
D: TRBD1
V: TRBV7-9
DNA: TGTGCCAGCAGCTTTGACAGGGTCACCGGGGAGCTGTTTTTT
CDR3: CASSFDRVTGELFF

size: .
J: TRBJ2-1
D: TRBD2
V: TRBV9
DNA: TGTGCCAGCAGCGACGGACTAGCGGGGAACGACAATGAGCAGTTCTTC
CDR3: CASSDGLAGNDNEQFF

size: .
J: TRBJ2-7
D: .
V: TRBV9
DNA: TGTGCCAGCAGCGCAGGGGTTCCCCCCTACGAGCAGTACTTC
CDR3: CASSAGVPPYEQYF

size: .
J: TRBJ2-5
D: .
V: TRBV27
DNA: TGTGCCAGCAGTTTGGTCCCCGCGCGGTTACCCGGGGAGACCCAGTACTTC
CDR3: CASSLVPARLPGETQYF

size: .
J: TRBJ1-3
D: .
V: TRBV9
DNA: TGTGCCAGCAGCGTATCTCCCAGGGATAGAAACACCATATATTTT
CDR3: CASSVSPRDRNTIYF

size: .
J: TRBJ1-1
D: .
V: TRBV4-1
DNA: TGCGCCAGCAGACCACAGGCGGCGGCGACTGAAGCTTTCTTT
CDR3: CASRPQAAATEAFF

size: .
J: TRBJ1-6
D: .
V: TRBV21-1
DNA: TGTGCCAGCCCGGTACCCCGTCCGGTCTCCTATAATTCACCCCTCCACTTT
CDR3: CASPVPRPVSYNSPLHF

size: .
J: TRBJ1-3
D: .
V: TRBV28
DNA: TGTGCCAGCTCTTCTGGAAACACCATATATTTT
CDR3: CASSSGNTIYF

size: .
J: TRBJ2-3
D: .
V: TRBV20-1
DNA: TGCAGTGCTAGTTGGGGGATAAGGGCAGATACGCAGTATTTT
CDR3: CSASWGIRADTQYF

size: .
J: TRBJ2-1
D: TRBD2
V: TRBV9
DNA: TGTGCCAGCAGCGTAAGCTTCGGGGCGGGAGCACTTAATGAGCAGTTCTTC
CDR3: CASSVSFGAGALNEQFF

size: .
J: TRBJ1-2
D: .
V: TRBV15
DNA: TGTGCCACCAGCCCTAGTGGCGGGGAGCTATTCGGCTACACCTTC
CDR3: CATSPSGGELFGYTF

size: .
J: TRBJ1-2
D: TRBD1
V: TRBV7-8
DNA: TGTGCCAGCAGCAGGAGACAGGGGTCGAGAAGTGGCTACACCTTC
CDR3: CASSRRQGSRSGYTF

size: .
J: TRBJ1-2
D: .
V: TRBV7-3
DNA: TGTGCCAGCAGCCCGGGACCGGGATATGGCTACACCTTC
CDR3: CASSPGPGYGYTF

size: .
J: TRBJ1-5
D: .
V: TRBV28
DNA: TGTGCCAGCAGTTTCACTGTAAGTCGCAATCAGCCCCAGCATTTT
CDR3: CASSFTVSRNQPQHF

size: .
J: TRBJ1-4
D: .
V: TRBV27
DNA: TGTGCCAGCAGTTTGGCGGGTGGGGATAATGAAAAACTGTTTTTT
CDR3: CASSLAGGDNEKLFF

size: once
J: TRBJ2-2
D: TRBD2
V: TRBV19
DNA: TGTGCCAGTAAGGTGGCTAGCGGGATACCCGGGGAGCTGTTTTTT
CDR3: CASKVASGIPGELFF

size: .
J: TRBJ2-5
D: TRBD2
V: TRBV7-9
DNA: TGTGCCAGCAGCCCTGCGGGGGGAAGAGAGACCCAGTACTTC
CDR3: CASSPAGGRETQYF

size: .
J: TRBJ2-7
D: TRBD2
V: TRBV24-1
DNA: TGTGCCACCAGTGATTTCCTAGCGGGCTACGAGCAGTACTTC
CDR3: CATSDFLAGYEQYF

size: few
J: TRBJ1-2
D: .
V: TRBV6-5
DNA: TGTGCCAGCGGGACTTCCAATCGTGGCTATGGCTACACCTTC
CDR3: CASGTSNRGYGYTF

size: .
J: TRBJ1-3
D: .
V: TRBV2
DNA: TGTGCCAGCAGTGAGGGGGTGAGAGGAAACACCATATATTTT
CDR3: CASSEGVRGNTIYF

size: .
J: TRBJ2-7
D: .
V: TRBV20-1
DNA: TGCAGTGCTAGTGCGAGGAGGGGACGAGTGGGGGGATACGAGCAGTACTTC
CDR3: CSASARRGRVGGYEQYF

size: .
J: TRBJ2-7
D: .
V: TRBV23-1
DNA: TGCGCCAGCAGTCAATCAGTTCGCGCGGCGGTCCCCTACGAGCAGTACTTC
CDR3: CASSQSVRAAVPYEQYF

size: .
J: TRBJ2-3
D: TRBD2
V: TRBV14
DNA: TGTGCCAGCAGCCAAGCTCAGCGGGGAGCGCAGTATTTT
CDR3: CASSQAQRGAQYF

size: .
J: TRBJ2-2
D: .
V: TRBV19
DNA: TGTGCCAGTAGTATCTCCAGGGGTGACACCGGGGAGCTGTTTTTT
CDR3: CASSISRGDTGELFF

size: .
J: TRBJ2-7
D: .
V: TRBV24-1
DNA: TGTGCCACCAGTGCGCGGGGTTTCAACGAGCAGTACTTC
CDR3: CATSARGFNEQYF

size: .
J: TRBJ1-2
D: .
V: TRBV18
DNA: TGTGCCAGCTCACCCGGGGAGTTGGGTGGCTACACCTTC
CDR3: CASSPGELGGYTF

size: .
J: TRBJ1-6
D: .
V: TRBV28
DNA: TGTGCCAGCAGTTTACCTGCCGGGCTCTCCTATAATTCACCCCTCCACTTT
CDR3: CASSLPAGLSYNSPLHF

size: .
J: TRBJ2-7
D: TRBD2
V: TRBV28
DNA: TGTGCCAGCAGTTGGACTAGTGCGATCTACGAGCAGTACTTC
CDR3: CASSWTSAIYEQYF

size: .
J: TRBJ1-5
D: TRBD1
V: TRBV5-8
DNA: TGTGCCAGCAGCCTCGGGACAGGGACAGGGGAGAGCAATCAGCCCCAGCATTTT
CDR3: CASSLGTGTGESNQPQHF

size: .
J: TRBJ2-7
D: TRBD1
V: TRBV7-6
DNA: TGTGCCAGCAGCATTCAGGGGGCCTACGAGCAGTACTTC
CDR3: CASSIQGAYEQYF

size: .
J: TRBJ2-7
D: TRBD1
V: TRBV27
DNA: TGTGCCAGCAGCCCTGGACAGGGGGGTACCAACGAGCAGTACTTC
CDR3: CASSPGQGGTNEQYF

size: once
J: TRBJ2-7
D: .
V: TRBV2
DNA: TGTGCCACCCAGGAGACAACCTACGAGCAGTACTTC
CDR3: CATQETTYEQYF

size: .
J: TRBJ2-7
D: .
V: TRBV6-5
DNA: TGTGCCTCCGTGCAGGGGCGTTACGAGCAGTACTTC
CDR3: CASVQGRYEQYF

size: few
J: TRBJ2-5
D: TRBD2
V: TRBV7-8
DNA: TGTGCCAGCAGCTTTGGGCGGGAGGGCCCTTGGCAAGAGACCCAGTACTTC
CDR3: CASSFGREGPWQETQYF